These 7 T cell receptor beta chains originate from one sample sequenced in a study of blood T cell repertoires in COVID-19. Only in-frame clones appear in the TCRdb table, and some are missing; sequencing was by immunoSEQ multiplex PCR. The sample includes 200,000 or so clones, around 86% seen only once; the top ten take roughly 4.9%. Sequenced sample: peripheral blood. These receptors originate from a human donor in a cohort sampled during active COVID-19.

The chain employs TRBV27 and TRBJ2-7; TRBD2 matches at 11 bases. The V segment lost 3 bases and the J segment 1 base; nucleotides outside the gene matches: 2. This CDR3 is built from 15 residues. Germline values: CDR1 MNHEY, CDR2 SMNVEV (reference sequence). The CDR3 DNA is TGTGCCAGCAGTTTTCTAGCGGGAGGATCCTACGAGCAGTACTTC. Translated: CASSFLAGGSYEQYF.

The gene calls are TRBV7-2 and TRBJ1-2; TRBD1 agrees at 7 bases. The ends lost 4 bases at V and 4 bases at J; junction bases unmatched: 6. The CDR3 is made up of 14 amino acids. The V gene's germline CDR1 is SGHTA and CDR2 FQGNSA. CDR3 loop: CASSSPGTAYGYTF. Here the CDR3 DNA reads TGTGCCAGCAGCTCCCCCGGGACAGCCTATGGCTACACCTTC.

The rearrangement uses TRBV2 and TRBJ1-5; 9 bases map to TRBD1. The ends lost 6 bases at V and 2 bases at J; junction bases unmatched: 2. CDR3 length: 14 amino acids. Per the germline V gene, CDR1 is SNHLY and CDR2 is FYNNEI. The CDR3 sequence is CASRGTGRNQPQHF. The DNA of the CDR3 is TGTGCCAGCAGGGGGACAGGGCGCAATCAGCCCCAGCATTTT.

The chain joins TRBV7-7 to TRBJ2-6, with D perhaps matching TRBD1 (6 bases). Deletions cut 5 bases from V and 1 base from J, with 15 bases between. The CDR3 has 17 amino acids. Germline assignment: CDR1 SSHAT and CDR2 FNYEAQ (reference sequence). In DNA, the CDR3 is TGTGCCAGCAGCCTAGGAAGGGGGAGATCTGGGGCCAACGTCCTGACTTTC. This encodes CASSLGRGRSGANVLTF.

In DNA form, the CDR3 reads TGTGCCAGCAGTGTAGAAGCGGGAGGTAGCGGCCCTAGCACAGATACGCAGTATTTT. Translating it yields CASSVEAGGSGPSTDTQYF. The V and J genes are TRBV6-1 and TRBJ2-3; 9 bases match TRBD2. The CDR3 has 19 residues. V lost 4 bases to trimming and J lost 0 bases; unmatched junction nucleotides: 14. CDR1 is MNHNS, CDR2 SASEGT, per germline.

The V call is TRBV21-1, the J call TRBJ2-1; the DNA was not used to check the table's D call, TRBD2. TRBV21-1 is noted as a pseudogene. The CDR3 has 18 residues. This chain's CDR3 is CASSKVATSGSGYNEQFF. The CDR3 DNA sequence: TGTGCCAGCAGCAAAGTGGCGACTAGCGGGAGTGGTTACAATGAGCAGTTCTTC.

The genes are TRBV6-4 and TRBJ2-3; possibly TRBD2 for D (6 bases). Trimming stripped 3 bases from V and 7 bases from J, with 17 bases between. Germline-derived CDR1 and CDR2 are MRHNA and SNTAGT. CDR3 length: 15 amino acids. CDR3: CASSETGGNPHTQYF. CDR3 in DNA: TGTGCCAGCAGTGAAACGGGCGGGAACCCGCATACGCAGTATTTT.